This TCR beta chain was sequenced for a study of cytomegalovirus exposure and HLA in healthy donors. Whole-study findings and limits: Previous analysis showed most TCR beta V segments were productive about 87% or about 30% of the time.

The CDR3 covers 12 residues. Trimming pared 3 bases from V and 2 bases from J, leaving 4 bases between. Germline V lookup: CDR1 MGHDK, CDR2 SYGVNS. In the PCR, 60 Vbeta and 13 Jbeta primers were used. Repertoires were generated with immunoSEQ multiplex PCR, while TCRdb's copy carries only in-frame clones and drops some. Here the sample spans tens of thousands of clones, around 73% being singletons. Comments on this clone: Antigen unknown.

The chain links TRBV25-1 to TRBJ2-5; D remains unclear. Sequenced: PBMCs. The source of this sequence is a woman in her twenties or thirties in good health and CMV-seronegative. The CDR3 sequence: CASSDYQETQYF. In nucleotides, the CDR3 is TGTGCCAGCAGTGATTATCAAGAGACCCAGTACTTC. Full variable domain (missing parts from reference TRBV25-1 and TRBJ2-5): EADIYQTPRYLVIGTGKKITLECSQTMGHDKMYWYQQDPGMELHLIHYSYGVNSTEKGDLSSESTVSRIRTEHFPLTLESARPSHTSQYLCASSDYQETQYFGPGTRLLVL.